This T cell receptor (beta chain) was captured in a study of shared clonotypes between healthy human individuals. The CDR3 totals 12 residues. CDR1 SGHAT and CDR2 FQNNGV come from the germline V gene. The V end was cut by 3 bases, the J end by 3 bases, with 6 bases between. Clones were sequenced by immunoSEQ multiplex PCR, and TCRdb holds only the in-frame ones, with some missing. Of roughly 2 million clones in the sample, roughly 94% were seen once. The V and J genes are TRBV11-2 and TRBJ2-7; D is undetermined. This sequence originates from a man aged 18 to 29 in good health. Material for sequencing was naive CD4+ T cells sorted from blood. Subset defined: CD45RA+ positively selected. The DNA for the CDR3 is TGTGCCAGCAGCTTCCCTGACTACGAGCAGTACTTC. Its protein is CASSFPDYEQYF. The whole variable domain, remainder taken from reference TRBV11-2 and TRBJ2-7, is EAGVAQSPRYKIIEKRQSVAFWCNPISGHATLYWYQQILGQGPKLLIQFQNNGVVDDSQLPKDRFSAERLKGVDSTLKIQPAKLEDSAVYLCASSFPDYEQYFGPGTRLTVT.